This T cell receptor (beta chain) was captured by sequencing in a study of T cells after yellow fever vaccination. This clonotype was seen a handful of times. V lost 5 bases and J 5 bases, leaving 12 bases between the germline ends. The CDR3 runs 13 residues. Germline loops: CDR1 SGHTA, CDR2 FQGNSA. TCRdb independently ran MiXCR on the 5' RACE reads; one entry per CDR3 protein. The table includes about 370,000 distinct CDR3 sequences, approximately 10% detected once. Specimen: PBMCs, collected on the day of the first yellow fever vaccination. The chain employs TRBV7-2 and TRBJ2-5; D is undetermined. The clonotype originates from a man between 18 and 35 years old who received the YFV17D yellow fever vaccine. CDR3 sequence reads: CASSTYLGETQYF. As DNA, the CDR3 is TGTGCCAGCAGCACATACTTGGGGGAGACCCAGTACTTC.